This entry lists 32 T cell receptor beta chains sequenced from one sample in a study of a mutant IDH1 vaccine in newly diagnosed glioma. Their antigens are not known. TCRdb's copy holds only in-frame clones and misses some; the assay was immunoSEQ multiplex PCR. The sample lists about 44,000 clones, approximately 89% occurring once. This sample's time point: week 23, last vaccination. Topical imiquimod was applied with each vaccine dose, which held 300 ug of mutant IDH1 20-mer peptide. The starting material was PBMCs, obtained from a glioma patient whose treatment included an IDH1 peptide vaccine. These TCRs come from a man aged 50 or older with glioma.

V and J are TRBV6-6 and TRBJ2-2; 7 nucleotides match TRBD2. Germline values: CDR1 MNHNY, CDR2 SVGAGI (reference sequence). Losses at the gene ends were 2 bases for V and 5 bases for J; bases not matched to a gene: 5. The CDR3 extends over 15 amino acids. CDR3: CASSYQRGGTGELFF. For the CDR3, the DNA is TGTGCCAGCAGTTACCAACGGGGAGGGACCGGGGAGCTGTTTTTT.

The gene calls are TRBV19 and TRBJ2-7, with TRBD2 matching over 8 bases. The trim removed 3 bases at V and 0 bases at J, leaving 7 bases unmatched. Germline lookup yields CDR1 LNHDA and CDR2 SQIVND (reference sequence). The CDR3 sequence is 16 residues long. The CDR3 reads CASSIKFGTSSYEQYF. DNA for the CDR3: TGTGCCAGTAGTATCAAATTCGGGACTAGCTCCTACGAGCAGTACTTC.

J is TRBJ1-1 and V is TRBV7-9; D unresolved. CDR3 size: 15 residues. In germline, CDR1 is SEHNR, CDR2 FQNEAQ (reference sequence). Between the trimmed V and J ends, which lost 2 bases and 6 bases, there was a span of 16 bases. As DNA, the CDR3 is TGTGCCAGCAGCTTATCGGAAGGCATCCCCCCTGAAGCTTTCTTT. Encoded protein: CASSLSEGIPPEAFF.

This clone was recorded once. The gene calls are TRBV30 and TRBJ2-1; D possibly uses TRBD1 or TRBD2 (6 bases each). Between the trimmed V and J ends, which lost 6 bases and 0 bases, there was a span of 15 bases. Germline V gene sequence: CDR1 GTSNPN, CDR2 SVGIG (reference sequence). This CDR3 contains 15 residues. This CDR3 is CACIPGAASYNEQFF. CDR3 in DNA: TGTGCCTGCATCCCGGGGGCGGCCTCCTACAATGAGCAGTTCTTC. The entire variable domain, with the rest obtained from reference TRBV30 and TRBJ2-1, is as follows: SQTIHQWPATLVQPVGSPLSLECTVEGTSNPNLYWYRQAAGRGLQLLFYSVGIGQISSEVPQNLSASRPQDRQFILSSKKLLLSDSGFYLCACIPGAASYNEQFFGPGTRLTVL.

The chain links TRBV5-6 to TRBJ1-1, with D possibly being TRBD1 (6 bases). V shed 4 bases and J shed 3 bases, with 19 bases lying between them. Germline CDR1 reads SGHDT; CDR2 reads YYEEEE. This CDR3 spans 16 amino acids. Here the CDR3 reads CASSPARTGSYTEAFF. For the CDR3, the DNA is TGTGCCAGCAGCCCTGCGAGAACAGGGTCGTACACTGAAGCTTTCTTT.

The chain employs TRBV11-1 and TRBJ2-7; D might be TRBD2 (5 bases). There are 15 residues in the CDR3. CDR1 is SGHAT, CDR2 FQDESV, per germline (reference sequence). Trimming removed 1 base from V and 1 base from J, with 11 bases in between. The CDR3 loop is CASSLGLLGSYEQYF. CDR3 DNA: TGTGCCAGCAGCTTAGGACTACTGGGATCCTACGAGCAGTACTTC.

The V and J genes are TRBV5-4 and TRBJ2-1; D gene ambiguous. The CDR3 spans 15 residues. Trimming pared 4 bases from V and 6 bases from J, leaving 17 bases between. Per germline, CDR1 SGHNT and CDR2 YYREEE (reference sequence). This chain's CDR3 is CASSLGLVSSNEQFF. Written as DNA, the CDR3 is TGTGCCAGCAGCCTAGGGTTAGTATCGTCCAATGAGCAGTTCTTC.

CDR3 nucleotide sequence: TGTGCCAGCAGGGGGTTGGCAGGGTTGAAGGAGCAGTACTTC. Translated: CASRGLAGLKEQYF. The genes are TRBV5-6 and TRBJ2-7, with D maybe TRBD1 (5 bases). CDR3 length equals 14 residues. V lost 5 bases and J lost 7, with 19 bases in between. The germline V gene encodes CDR1 SGHDT and CDR2 YYEEEE.

The chain recombines TRBV7-2 with TRBJ2-3, with 8 bases fitting TRBD2. The junction had 5 bases not matched to a gene; V was cut back by 3 bases and J by 6 bases. The CDR3 is 14 amino acids. Germline V CDR1 and CDR2: SGHTA, FQGNSA. This chain's CDR3 is CASSFGGARDTQYF. CDR3 nucleotides: TGTGCCAGCAGCTTCGGGGGGGCCCGGGATACGCAGTATTTT. Together with reference TRBV7-2 and TRBJ2-3, the CDR3 gives the full variable domain: GAGVSQSPSNKVTEKGKDVELRCDPISGHTALYWYRQSLGQGLEFLIYFQGNSAPDKSGLPSDRFSAERTGGSVSTLTIQRTQQEDSAVYLCASSFGGARDTQYFGPGTRLTVL.

The chain recombines TRBV30 with TRBJ1-2; no clear D gene. The CDR3 runs 12 residues. The germline V gene encodes CDR1 GTSNPN and CDR2 SVGIG (reference sequence). Trimming took off 8 bases at V and 4 bases at J, with 14 bases between the two ends. The DNA for the CDR3 is TGTGCCACCTTCCGGGTCCTCTATGGCTACACCTTC. It is translated as CATFRVLYGYTF. Supplemented by reference TRBV30 and TRBJ1-2, the full variable domain reads SQTIHQWPATLVQPVGSPLSLECTVEGTSNPNLYWYRQAAGRGLQLLFYSVGIGQISSEVPQNLSASRPQDRQFILSSKKLLLSDSGFYLCATFRVLYGYTFGSGTRLTVV.

DNA of the CDR3: TGTGCCAGCAGCGATCCCCTCAGGGGAGCTGAGCAGTTCTTC. It translates to CASSDPLRGAEQFF. J is TRBJ2-1 and V is TRBV7-3; TRBD1 might be the D (6 bases). V was pared by 5 bases and J by 9 bases, with 17 bases between. The CDR3 loop spans 14 amino acids. Germline loops: CDR1 SGHTA, CDR2 FQGTGA.

This clone has more than one count but fewer than ten. The J gene is TRBJ1-2, the V gene TRBV9; D call uncertain. The CDR3 loop spans 11 amino acids. Trimming removed 7 bases from V and 4 bases from J, with 8 bases in between. Germline loops: CDR1 SGDLS, CDR2 YYNGEE. DNA for the CDR3: TGTGCCAGCGGCAGCCCCTATGGCTACACCTTC. As protein: CASGSPYGYTF.

The gene calls are TRBV25-1 and TRBJ1-1; no reliable D call. The CDR3 is 11 amino acids. V lost 3 bases and J 8 bases, leaving 7 bases between the germline ends. The germline gives CDR1 MGHDK, CDR2 SYGVNS. The DNA for the CDR3 is TGTGCCAGCAGTGAGGGCGCAGAAGCTTTCTTT. Translation: CASSEGAEAFF.

The sample holds one count of this clone. V gene TRBV12-5 combines with J gene TRBJ2-7; 9 bases are a match to TRBD1. The V gene end was trimmed by 6 bases and the J gene end by 2 bases; junction bases not matched to a gene: 11. CDR3 size: 16 residues. The germline V gene encodes CDR1 LGHNT and CDR2 FRNRAP. DNA for the CDR3: TGTGCTAGTGGCCCTACCACAGGGGGCAGGGCCTACGAGCAGTACTTC. Translating it yields CASGPTTGGRAYEQYF.

The gene calls are TRBV5-6 and TRBJ1-2, with TRBD1 matching over 7 bases. Germline V gene lookup returns CDR1 SGHDT and CDR2 YYEEEE. The CDR3 is 16 residues long. The ends lost 4 bases at V and 3 bases at J; junction bases unmatched: 12. CDR3 sequence (DNA): TGTGCCAGCAGCCTCGGGACAGCGCCTCTGCACTATGGCTACACCTTC. The encoded protein is CASSLGTAPLHYGYTF.

V gene TRBV10-1 combines with J gene TRBJ1-5; D uncertain. V was clipped by 5 bases and J by 1 base, with 9 bases between them. The CDR3 sequence is 14 residues long. CDR1 WNHNN and CDR2 SYGVQD come from the germline V gene (reference sequence). In nucleotides, the CDR3 is TGCGCCAGCAGTCGACTGAGAAGCAATCAGCCCCAGCATTTT. Its protein product is CASSRLRSNQPQHF.

V gene TRBV27 combines with J gene TRBJ2-2; D remains ambiguous. Between the trimmed V and J ends, which lost 3 bases and 3 bases, there was a span of 5 bases. Germline V gene data show CDR1 as MNHEY and CDR2 as SMNVEV (reference sequence). The length of the CDR3 is 13 residues. The CDR3 DNA reads TGTGCCAGCAGTTTGTGGGACACCGGGGAGCTGTTTTTT. Protein product: CASSLWDTGELFF.

The CDR3 loop reads CASSGSQLNTEAFF. As DNA, the CDR3 is TGTGCCAGCAGTGGTAGCCAGTTAAACACTGAAGCTTTCTTT. The chain has TRBV5-6 and TRBJ1-1; D is unresolved. CDR3 length equals 14 residues. Trimming removed 5 bases at V and 2 bases at J, with 13 bases between. Per germline, CDR1 SGHDT and CDR2 YYEEEE.

The chain recombines TRBV4-3 with TRBJ1-4, with 7 bases lining up with TRBD1. Germline CDR1 reads LGHNA; CDR2 reads YSLEER. CDR3 length: 14 residues. The trim removed 0 bases at V and 12 bases at J, leaving 7 bases unmatched. The CDR3 region has the DNA TGCGCCAGCAGCCAAGATAACAGGGGCTCGGAACTGTTTTTT. Translated: CASSQDNRGSELFF.

This chain uses TRBV5-1 with TRBJ2-5; D is uncertain. V shed 2 bases and J shed 2 bases, with 10 bases lying between them. Germline V CDR1 and CDR2: SGHRS, YFSETQ. The CDR3 is made up of 14 amino acids. This CDR3 is CASSLGWEQETQYF. CDR3 in DNA: TGCGCCAGCAGCTTAGGTTGGGAACAAGAGACCCAGTACTTC.

The genes are TRBV6-1 and TRBJ2-7; 7 nucleotides agree with TRBD2. The CDR3 contains 13 residues. V shed 7 bases, J shed 7 bases, and the junction held 10 bases outside the gene matches. From germline, CDR1 is MNHNS and CDR2 SASEGT. The CDR3 DNA reads TGTGCCAGCACCGGGACTATCAAATGGGAGCAGTACTTC. Its translation is CASTGTIKWEQYF.

V gene TRBV6-6 combines with J gene TRBJ1-1; D perhaps matches TRBD1 (5 bases). The CDR3 loop spans 13 amino acids. V lost 7 bases and J 4 bases, leaving 13 bases between the germline ends. Germline loops: CDR1 MNHNY, CDR2 SVGAGI (reference sequence). CDR3: CASTWGEGTEAFF. The CDR3 DNA is TGTGCCAGCACCTGGGGGGAGGGCACTGAAGCTTTCTTT.

This sequence joins TRBV5-1 and TRBJ1-1; the match to TRBD1 covers 8 bases. J gave up 6 bases and V 3 bases, and 7 bases lay outside the gene matches. Germline CDR1 reads SGHRS; CDR2 reads YFSETQ. The CDR3 consists of 14 residues. CDR3 sequence reads: CASSWGQGASEAFF. The CDR3 DNA reads as TGCGCCAGCAGCTGGGGGCAGGGGGCCTCTGAAGCTTTCTTT.

The V and J genes are TRBV6-5 and TRBJ2-7; 8 nucleotides align to TRBD2. This CDR3 has 15 residues. CDR1 MNHEY and CDR2 SVGAGI come from the germline V gene. V lost 0 bases and J lost 7; bases outside the gene matches: 8. The chain's CDR3 is CASSYSGSGKEEQYF. DNA for the CDR3: TGTGCCAGCAGTTACTCGGGTAGCGGGAAGGAAGAGCAGTACTTC.

Turning to this clone: An end of the junction differs from the germline gene, which may be a read error. This sequence joins TRBV4-1 and TRBJ2-7, with 11 nucleotides matching TRBD1. CDR3 length: 17 amino acids. CDR1 is MGHRA and CDR2 is YSYEKL in the germline V gene. CDR3 amino acids: CASGQTYRTGGGYEQYF. For the CDR3, the DNA is TGCGCCAGCGGCCAAACTTATCGGACAGGGGGCGGATACGAGCAGTACTTC.

The CDR3 DNA reads as TGCAGCGCGACAGGGACTGGAAACACCATATATTTT. Its translation is CSATGTGNTIYF. The chain combines TRBV29-1 with TRBJ1-3; TRBD1 aligns across 7 bases. This CDR3 spans 12 amino acids. Germline CDR1 is SQVTM and CDR2 is ANQGSEA. V was pared by 7 bases and J by 2 bases, with 2 bases of the junction left unmatched.

The chain couples TRBV30 to TRBJ1-5; possibly TRBD1 for D (6 bases). V gave up 4 bases and J gave up 7 bases, with 17 bases separating them. The germline gives CDR1 GTSNPN, CDR2 SVGIG (reference sequence). The CDR3 spans 14 residues. The CDR3 DNA reads as TGTGCCTGGAAGGGAGGGGGGGTGGGACAGCCCCAGCATTTT. This gives the protein CAWKGGGVGQPQHF.

This clone was recorded only once. The V gene is TRBV5-1, the J gene TRBJ2-5; 10 nucleotides match TRBD1. Germline CDR1 SGHRS, CDR2 YFSETQ. The length of the CDR3 is 16 residues. With 1 base clipped from V and 4 bases from J, the junction kept 7 bases outside the gene matches. CDR3 sequence (DNA): TGCGCCAGCAGCTTGTGGGACAGGGGAGTCGGAGAGACCCAGTACTTC. This gives the protein CASSLWDRGVGETQYF.

V is TRBV7-3 and J is TRBJ1-1, with 8 bases aligning to TRBD1. This CDR3 spans 14 amino acids. The junction had 6 bases not matched to a gene; V was cut back by 6 bases and J by 3 bases. Germline V CDR1 and CDR2: SGHTA, FQGTGA. The CDR3 nucleotides read TGTGCCAGCAGGTCCCCGGGACAGGACACTGAAGCTTTCTTT. It translates to CASRSPGQDTEAFF.

The chain is built from TRBV9 and TRBJ1-3; TRBD1 might be the D (6 bases). V was cut by 4 bases and J by 0 bases, with 14 bases left in between. Germline V CDR1 and CDR2: SGDLS, YYNGEE. The length of the CDR3 is 16 residues. DNA for the CDR3: TGTGCCAGCAGCCCCCGACAGGCCAGCTCTGGAAACACCATATATTTT. It encodes CASSPRQASSGNTIYF.

The chain employs TRBV5-1 and TRBJ2-7, with D perhaps being TRBD1 or TRBD2 (5 bases each). The germline gives CDR1 SGHRS, CDR2 YFSETQ. V was shortened by 0 bases and J by 6 bases, with 10 bases between the two germline ends. The CDR3 covers 13 residues. The CDR3 sequence is CASSLGGKGEQYF. Written as DNA, the CDR3 is TGCGCCAGCAGCTTGGGGGGGAAAGGCGAGCAGTACTTC.

CDR3 amino acids: CASGVRDRENEKLFF. CDR3 nucleotides: TGTGCCAGTGGCGTGAGGGACAGGGAAAATGAAAAACTGTTTTTT. The V and J genes are TRBV19 and TRBJ1-4, with TRBD1 identical over 9 bases. V lost 8 bases and J lost 5; bases outside the gene matches: 9. The CDR3 is made up of 15 amino acids. Germline CDR1 is LNHDA and CDR2 is SQIVND (reference sequence).